These T cell receptor beta chains were read from a single sample in a study of a mutant IDH1 vaccine in newly diagnosed glioma. TCRdb keeps only in-frame clones here, not all; method: immunoSEQ multiplex PCR. The sample carries tens of thousands of clones, around four fifths recorded once. The source material was peripheral blood mononuclear cells (PBMCs), sampled from a glioma patient treated with radiotherapy, temozolomide or both. These receptors were taken from a woman aged 18-30 years with glioma. Some clones in this sample may be carry-over from other donors' samples. The CDR3 runs from the conserved cysteine through the conserved F or W. The order of the fields is clone size, J gene, V gene, D gene, CDR3 protein, CDR3 DNA. D genes are given only for firm matches. Clone size, where shown, is once, few, many, or a class for clones that have expanded.

clone size: .
J gene: TRBJ2-5
V gene: TRBV4-1
D gene: .
CDR3 protein: CASSPPGQGGETQYF
CDR3 DNA: TGCGCCAGCAGCCCACCCGGACAGGGAGGGGAGACCCAGTACTTC

clone size: .
J gene: TRBJ1-1
V gene: TRBV7-9
D gene: .
CDR3 protein: CASSKGTGGLGTEAFF
CDR3 DNA: TGTGCCAGCAGCAAAGGGACGGGGGGCTTGGGCACTGAAGCTTTCTTT

clone size: .
J gene: TRBJ1-1
V gene: TRBV14
D gene: TRBD1
CDR3 protein: CASSLRTGRNTEAFF
CDR3 DNA: TGTGCCAGCAGCCTCCGGACAGGTAGAAACACTGAAGCTTTCTTT

clone size: .
J gene: TRBJ1-5
V gene: TRBV6-5
D gene: TRBD1
CDR3 protein: CASSPDRGSNQPQHF
CDR3 DNA: TGTGCCAGCAGCCCGGACAGGGGTAGCAATCAGCCCCAGCATTTT

clone size: once
J gene: TRBJ2-7
V gene: TRBV2
D gene: TRBD2
CDR3 protein: CASRGLAGYMEQYF
CDR3 DNA: TGTGCCAGCAGGGGACTAGCGGGATACATGGAGCAGTACTTC

clone size: .
J gene: TRBJ2-6
V gene: TRBV5-6
D gene: .
CDR3 protein: CASSPEGSGANVLTF
CDR3 DNA: TGTGCCAGCAGCCCCGAGGGCTCTGGGGCCAACGTCCTGACTTTC

clone size: .
J gene: TRBJ2-3
V gene: TRBV27
D gene: .
CDR3 protein: CASIKPGPTDTQYF
CDR3 DNA: TGTGCCAGCATCAAGCCCGGGCCCACAGATACGCAGTATTTT

clone size: .
J gene: TRBJ2-7
V gene: TRBV5-6
D gene: .
CDR3 protein: CASSAPGLQSSYEQYF
CDR3 DNA: TGTGCCAGCAGCGCACCGGGACTTCAGAGCTCCTACGAGCAGTACTTC

clone size: .
J gene: TRBJ1-5
V gene: TRBV5-1
D gene: .
CDR3 protein: CASSLQGRGNQPQHF
CDR3 DNA: TGCGCCAGCAGCTTACAGGGTCGGGGCAATCAGCCCCAGCATTTT

clone size: .
J gene: TRBJ1-2
V gene: TRBV7-2
D gene: .
CDR3 protein: CASSSRIYGYTF
CDR3 DNA: TGTGCCAGCAGCTCTCGGATCTATGGCTACACCTTC

clone size: .
J gene: TRBJ1-5
V gene: TRBV2
D gene: TRBD1
CDR3 protein: CASTQWGQGNQPQHF
CDR3 DNA: TGTGCCAGCACCCAATGGGGACAGGGGAATCAGCCCCAGCATTTT

clone size: .
J gene: TRBJ1-1
V gene: TRBV5-1
D gene: TRBD1
CDR3 protein: CASSWGQANTEAFF
CDR3 DNA: TGCGCCAGCAGCTGGGGACAGGCGAACACTGAAGCTTTCTTT

clone size: .
J gene: TRBJ1-5
V gene: TRBV10-2
D gene: .
CDR3 protein: CASWVGGGNQPQHF
CDR3 DNA: TGCGCCAGCTGGGTTGGGGGGGGCAATCAGCCCCAGCATTTT

clone size: .
J gene: TRBJ2-1
V gene: TRBV5-1
D gene: .
CDR3 protein: CASSVLTRVGRDYNEQFF
CDR3 DNA: TGCGCCAGCAGCGTTCTTACGCGGGTAGGGAGAGACTACAATGAGCAGTTCTTC

clone size: few
J gene: TRBJ1-2
V gene: TRBV30
D gene: TRBD1
CDR3 protein: CAWPRTGGYGYTF
CDR3 DNA: TGTGCCTGGCCCCGGACAGGAGGCTATGGCTACACCTTC

clone size: .
J gene: TRBJ1-2
V gene: TRBV5-1
D gene: TRBD1
CDR3 protein: CASSLAATGAGGYTF
CDR3 DNA: TGCGCCAGCAGCTTGGCCGCGACAGGGGCAGGCGGCTACACCTTC

clone size: .
J gene: TRBJ1-2
V gene: TRBV11-2
D gene: .
CDR3 protein: CASSLGKNGYTF
CDR3 DNA: TGTGCCAGCAGCTTAGGGAAGAATGGCTACACCTTC

clone size: .
J gene: TRBJ1-1
V gene: TRBV9
D gene: .
CDR3 protein: CAGGEGMNTEAFF
CDR3 DNA: TGTGCCGGGGGGGAAGGCATGAACACTGAAGCTTTCTTT

clone size: .
J gene: TRBJ2-5
V gene: TRBV5-6
D gene: .
CDR3 protein: CASSLGGTETQYF
CDR3 DNA: TGTGCCAGCAGCTTGGGGGGGACGGAGACCCAGTACTTC

clone size: once
J gene: TRBJ2-3
V gene: TRBV14
D gene: .
CDR3 protein: CASSQAYTQYF
CDR3 DNA: TGTGCCAGCAGCCAAGCGTATACGCAGTATTTT

clone size: .
J gene: TRBJ2-6
V gene: TRBV13
D gene: TRBD1
CDR3 protein: CASSLPGQGFSSGANVLTF
CDR3 DNA: TGTGCCAGCAGCTTACCTGGACAGGGGTTTAGCTCTGGGGCCAACGTCCTGACTTTC

clone size: .
J gene: TRBJ2-3
V gene: TRBV4-3
D gene: .
CDR3 protein: CASSRDRTTDTQYF
CDR3 DNA: TGCGCCAGCAGCAGGGACCGCACCACAGATACGCAGTATTTT

clone size: .
J gene: TRBJ2-7
V gene: TRBV9
D gene: TRBD1
CDR3 protein: CASSAGTGGNEQYF
CDR3 DNA: TGTGCCAGCAGCGCTGGGACAGGGGGTAACGAGCAGTACTTC

clone size: .
J gene: TRBJ2-2
V gene: TRBV7-6
D gene: TRBD1
CDR3 protein: CASNLQGTTGELFF
CDR3 DNA: TGTGCCAGCAACCTACAGGGGACCACCGGGGAGCTGTTTTTT

clone size: .
J gene: TRBJ1-1
V gene: TRBV6-1
D gene: .
CDR3 protein: CASSEGGRRAFF
CDR3 DNA: TGTGCCAGCAGTGAAGGAGGCCGGCGAGCTTTCTTT

clone size: .
J gene: TRBJ1-5
V gene: TRBV6-6
D gene: .
CDR3 protein: CASPSLVLGQPQHF
CDR3 DNA: TGTGCCAGCCCTTCCCTGGTCCTAGGTCAGCCCCAGCATTTT

clone size: .
J gene: TRBJ2-3
V gene: TRBV30
D gene: TRBD1
CDR3 protein: CAWSTGTGGADTQYF
CDR3 DNA: TGTGCCTGGAGTACCGGGACAGGGGGGGCAGATACGCAGTATTTT